This T cell receptor (beta chain) was documented in a study of T cell repertoires in cytomegalovirus infection. As concerns this clonotype: Its target is unknown.

TCRdb independently ran MiXCR on the reads; one entry per CDR3 protein. The repertoire holds some 800,000 distinct CDR3 sequences, with about 29% as singletons. The germline CDR1 and CDR2 sequences are SGHVS and FQNEAQ. The CDR3 is 16 residues long. Trimming removed 4 bases from V and 0 bases from J, with 15 bases in between. The V and J genes are TRBV7-8 and TRBJ1-1, with D uncertain. The source was cultured CD8+ T cells from PBMCs, collected from culture after CMV antigen stimulation. This TCR was recovered from a human donor in good health (CMV status not recorded). Some clones in this sample may be carry-over from other donors' samples. DNA of the CDR3: TGTGCCAGCAGCTCGAACGAGGGATTACTGAACACTGAAGCTTTCTTT. Protein sequence: CASSSNEGLLNTEAFF.